This note documents a single T cell receptor (beta chain) sequence. This sample is part of a study of blood T cell repertoires in COVID-19. Study-wide context: Researchers got acute and convalescent COVID-19 samples from the United States, Italy and Spain.

The CDR3 loop spans 14 amino acids. Germline V gives CDR1 KGHSH, CDR2 LQKENI. V gave up 3 bases and J gave up 6 bases, with 15 bases separating them. Per the original methods: Reference gene primer amplification gave estimated nucleated cell counts. Generated by immunoSEQ multiplex PCR, the TCRdb table keeps only in-frame clones and is missing some. V and J calls and clone size are given by that table; D and trimming were obtained from the DNA. The sample lists fewer than 85,000 clones; roughly 87% were seen once. The source is a woman aged 45-65 years in a cohort sampled during active COVID-19. Sequencing input: peripheral blood. The chain is built from TRBV18 and TRBJ2-7; unclear D gene. The CDR3 nucleotides read TGTGCCAGCTCACCGAACCTCGATCAGGCCGAGCAGTACTTC. Translating gives CASSPNLDQAEQYF.